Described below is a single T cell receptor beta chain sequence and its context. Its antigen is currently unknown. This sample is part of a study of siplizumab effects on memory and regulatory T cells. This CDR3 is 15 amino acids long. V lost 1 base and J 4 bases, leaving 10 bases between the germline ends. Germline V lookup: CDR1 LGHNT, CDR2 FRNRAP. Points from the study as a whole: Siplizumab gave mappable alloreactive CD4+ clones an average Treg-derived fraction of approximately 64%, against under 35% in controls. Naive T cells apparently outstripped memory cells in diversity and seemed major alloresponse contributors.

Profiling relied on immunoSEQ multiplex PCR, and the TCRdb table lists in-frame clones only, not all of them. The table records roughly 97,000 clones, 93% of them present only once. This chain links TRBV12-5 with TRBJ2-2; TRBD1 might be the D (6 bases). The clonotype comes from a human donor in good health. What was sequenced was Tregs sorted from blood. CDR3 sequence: CASGLGTVSTGELFF. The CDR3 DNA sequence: TGTGCTAGTGGTTTGGGGACAGTCTCCACCGGGGAGCTGTTTTTT.